This entry is about one TCR beta chain. This record comes from a study of control samples from healthy donors and cancer patients. Clones were read by immunoSEQ multiplex PCR, and TCRdb kept only the in-frame ones, dropping some. The data contain some 120,000 clones, less than 95% of them seen just once; the ten biggest clones take up about 9%. The germline V and J ends were trimmed by 2 bases and 2 bases, with 16 bases remaining between them. Germline V gives CDR1 SGHRS, CDR2 YFSETQ. The CDR3 has 16 residues. The sequenced sample consisted of blood. The chain combines TRBV5-1 with TRBJ1-1; TRBD1 is a possible D gene (5 bases). The sequence was obtained from a man younger than 35 in good health. The CDR3 DNA reads as TGCGCCAGCAGCTTTCAATCAGGGCAAAGAAACACTGAAGCTTTCTTT. It encodes CASSFQSGQRNTEAFF.